The clone carrying this T cell receptor beta chain was found once. These data are taken from a study of PD-L1 blockade in urothelial cancer. The protocol was immunoSEQ multiplex PCR, while the TCRdb copy is restricted to in-frame clones and leaves out a portion. The sample carries 65,000 to 80,000 clones, 80% to 90% recorded once. Germline V lookup: CDR1 LNHNV, CDR2 YYDKDF (reference sequence). After removal of 2 bases from V and 4 bases from J, the junction contained 4 bases not matched to a gene. This CDR3 region has 15 residues. The rearrangement uses TRBV15 and TRBJ1-2; 10 bases map to TRBD1. This clonotype originated in an older man with urothelial cancer. The sample consisted of PBMCs, taken around atezolizumab (anti-PD-L1) treatment. CDR3 sequence: CATSRKTGGVYGYTF. The CDR3 DNA reads TGTGCCACCAGCAGAAAGACAGGGGGCGTCTATGGCTACACCTTC. Complete variable domain (other parts from reference TRBV15 and TRBJ1-2): DAMVIQNPRYQVTQFGKPVTLSCSQTLNHNVMYWYQQKSSQAPKLLFHYYDKDFNNEADTPDNFQSRRPNTSFCFLDIRSPGLGDTAMYLCATSRKTGGVYGYTFGSGTRLTVV.